The entry below describes one T cell receptor (beta chain). What it recognizes is unknown. The sample is drawn from a study of OX40 agonist ivuxolimab in advanced cancers. Study as a whole: Antecedent anti-PD-1, anti-PD-L1 or anti-CTLA-4 therapy was permissible, with roughly 40% having received some. Study results and caveats: CD4+ and CD8+ T cells in blood underwent clonal expansion by week 6 at 0.1 to 3.0 mg/kg.

CDR1 is ENHRY and CDR2 is SYGVKD in the germline V gene. J was trimmed by 0 bases and V by 7 bases; bases with no gene match: 5. This CDR3 comprises 15 residues. The repertoire was sequenced with immunoSEQ multiplex PCR; TCRdb's copy has only in-frame clones and lacks some. In the table there are tens of thousands of clones, roughly 89% of which are singletons. The receptor's source is an adult with an advanced solid tumor such as melanoma, head and neck, liver or kidney cancer. This chain connects TRBV10-3 to TRBJ1-1; 10 bases fit TRBD1. The input for sequencing was CD4+ or CD8+ T cells sorted from blood, taken in a trial of the OX40 agonist ivuxolimab. The chain's CDR3 is CAITLGQGMNTEAFF. Written as DNA, the CDR3 is TGTGCCATCACTTTGGGACAGGGGATGAACACTGAAGCTTTCTTT.